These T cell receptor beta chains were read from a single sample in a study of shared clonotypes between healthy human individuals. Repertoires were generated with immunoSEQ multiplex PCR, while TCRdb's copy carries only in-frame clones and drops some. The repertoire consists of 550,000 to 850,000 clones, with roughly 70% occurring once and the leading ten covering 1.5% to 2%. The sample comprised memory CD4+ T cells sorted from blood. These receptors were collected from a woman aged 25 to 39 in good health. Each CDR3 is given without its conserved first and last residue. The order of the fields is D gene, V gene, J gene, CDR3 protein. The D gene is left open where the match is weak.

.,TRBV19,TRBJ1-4,ASREQGNEKLF
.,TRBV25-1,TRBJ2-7,ASSDSDNQSYEQY
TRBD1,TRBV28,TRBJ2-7,ASNRQGISYEQY
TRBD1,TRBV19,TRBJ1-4,ASRAGQWSKLF
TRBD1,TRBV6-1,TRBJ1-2,ASRTGQGDDGYT
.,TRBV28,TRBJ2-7,ATQPRLAYSYEQY
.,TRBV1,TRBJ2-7,TSSHSPGLAVYEQY
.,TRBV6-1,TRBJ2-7,ASRIRGGDEQY
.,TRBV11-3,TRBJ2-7,ASSLAGREQY
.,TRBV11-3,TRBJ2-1,ASSLDSGFRNEQF
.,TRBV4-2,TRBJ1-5,ASSQEGVSNQPQH
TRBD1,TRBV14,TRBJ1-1,ASSDSGGALETEAF
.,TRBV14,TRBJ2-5,ASSQDVMYQETQY
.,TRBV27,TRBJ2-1,ASSLLLGGNEQF
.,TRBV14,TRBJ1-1,ASSSTGGRTEAF
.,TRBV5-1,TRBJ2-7,ASSRPTGSPGEQY
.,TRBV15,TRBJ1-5,ATSRGTDNQPQH
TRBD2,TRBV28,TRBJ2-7,ASSLWTSRSYEQY
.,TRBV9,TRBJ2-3,ASSVPRDFNTDTQY